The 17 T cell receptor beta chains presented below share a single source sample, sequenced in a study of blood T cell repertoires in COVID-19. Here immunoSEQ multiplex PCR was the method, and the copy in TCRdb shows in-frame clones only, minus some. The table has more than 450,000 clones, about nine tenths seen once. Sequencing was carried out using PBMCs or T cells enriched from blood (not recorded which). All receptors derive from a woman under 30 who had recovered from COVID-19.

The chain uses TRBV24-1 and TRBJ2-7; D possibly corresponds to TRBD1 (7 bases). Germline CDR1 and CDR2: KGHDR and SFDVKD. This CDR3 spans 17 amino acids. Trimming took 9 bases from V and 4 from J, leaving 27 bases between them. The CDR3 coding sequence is TGTGCCACCTCCCAGGGAGGCCTTGGGGACAGATTTTACGAGCAGTACTTC. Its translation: CATSQGGLGDRFYEQYF.

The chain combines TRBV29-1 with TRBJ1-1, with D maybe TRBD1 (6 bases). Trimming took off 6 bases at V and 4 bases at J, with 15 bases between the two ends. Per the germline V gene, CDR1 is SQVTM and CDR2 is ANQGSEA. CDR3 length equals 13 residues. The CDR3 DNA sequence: TGCAGCGTCGAGACAGGCGGAGGCACTGAAGCTTTCTTT. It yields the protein CSVETGGGTEAFF.

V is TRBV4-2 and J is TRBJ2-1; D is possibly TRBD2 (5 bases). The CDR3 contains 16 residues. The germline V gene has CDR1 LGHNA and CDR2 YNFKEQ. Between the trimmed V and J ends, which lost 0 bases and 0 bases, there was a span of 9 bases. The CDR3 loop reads CASSQEERSSYNEQFF. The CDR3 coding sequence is TGTGCCAGCAGCCAAGAGGAGCGGAGCTCCTACAATGAGCAGTTCTTC.

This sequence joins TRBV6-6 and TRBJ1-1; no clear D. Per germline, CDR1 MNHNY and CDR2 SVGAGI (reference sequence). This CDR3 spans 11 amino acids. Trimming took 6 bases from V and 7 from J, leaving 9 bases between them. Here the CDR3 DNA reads TGTGCCAGCAGCCGCGGTCTTGAAGCTTTCTTT. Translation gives CASSRGLEAFF.

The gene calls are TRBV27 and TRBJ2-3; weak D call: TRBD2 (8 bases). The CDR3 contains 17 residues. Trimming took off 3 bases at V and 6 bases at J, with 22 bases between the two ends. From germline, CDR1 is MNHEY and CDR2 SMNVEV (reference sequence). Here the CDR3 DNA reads TGTGCCAGCAGTTTGCCCAGGGGGAGCGGGGGAATGGATACGCAGTATTTT. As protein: CASSLPRGSGGMDTQYF.

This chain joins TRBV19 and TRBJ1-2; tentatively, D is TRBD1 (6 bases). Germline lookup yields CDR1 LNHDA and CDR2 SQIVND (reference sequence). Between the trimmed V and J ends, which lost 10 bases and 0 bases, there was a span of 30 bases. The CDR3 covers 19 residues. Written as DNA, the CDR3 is TGTGCCACCAAAGGATGGTCAGTGGGGGCCGGCCTCACTAACTATGGCTACACCTTC. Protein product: CATKGWSVGAGLTNYGYTF.

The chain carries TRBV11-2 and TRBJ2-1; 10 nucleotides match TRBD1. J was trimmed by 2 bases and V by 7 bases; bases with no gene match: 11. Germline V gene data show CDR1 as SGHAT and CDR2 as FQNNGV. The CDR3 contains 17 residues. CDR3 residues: CASTYFTGTGAYNEQFF. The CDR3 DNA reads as TGTGCCAGCACCTACTTCACCGGGACAGGGGCCTACAATGAGCAGTTCTTC.

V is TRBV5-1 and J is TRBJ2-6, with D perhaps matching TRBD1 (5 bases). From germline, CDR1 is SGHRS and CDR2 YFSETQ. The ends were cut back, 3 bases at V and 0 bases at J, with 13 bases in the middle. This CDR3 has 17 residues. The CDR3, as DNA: TGCGCCAGCAGCTCTACAGGTGGTTCCTCTGGGGCCAACGTCCTGACTTTC. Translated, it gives CASSSTGGSSGANVLTF.

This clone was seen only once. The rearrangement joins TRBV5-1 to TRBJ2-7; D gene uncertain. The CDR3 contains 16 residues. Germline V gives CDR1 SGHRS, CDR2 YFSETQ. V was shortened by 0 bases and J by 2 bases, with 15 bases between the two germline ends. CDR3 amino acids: CASSLEGPGSPYEQYF. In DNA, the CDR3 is TGCGCCAGCAGCTTGGAAGGCCCGGGTTCACCCTACGAGCAGTACTTC.

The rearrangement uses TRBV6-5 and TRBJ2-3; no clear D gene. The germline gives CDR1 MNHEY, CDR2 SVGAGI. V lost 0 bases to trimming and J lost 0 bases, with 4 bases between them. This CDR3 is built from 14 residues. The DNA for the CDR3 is TGTGCCAGCAGTTACTCGAGTAGCACAGATACGCAGTATTTT. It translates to CASSYSSSTDTQYF.

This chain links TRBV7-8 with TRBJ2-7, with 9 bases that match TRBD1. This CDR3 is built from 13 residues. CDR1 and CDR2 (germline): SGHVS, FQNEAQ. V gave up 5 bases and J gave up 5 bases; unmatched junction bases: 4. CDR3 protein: CASSPGQGNEQYF. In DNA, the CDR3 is TGTGCCAGCAGCCCTGGACAGGGGAACGAGCAGTACTTC.

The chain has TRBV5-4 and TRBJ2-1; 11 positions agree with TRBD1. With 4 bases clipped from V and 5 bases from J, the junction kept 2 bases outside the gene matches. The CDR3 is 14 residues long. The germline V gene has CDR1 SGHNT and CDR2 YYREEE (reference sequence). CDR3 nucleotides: TGTGCCAGCAGCCAGGGACAGGGGGACAATGAGCAGTTCTTC. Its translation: CASSQGQGDNEQFF.

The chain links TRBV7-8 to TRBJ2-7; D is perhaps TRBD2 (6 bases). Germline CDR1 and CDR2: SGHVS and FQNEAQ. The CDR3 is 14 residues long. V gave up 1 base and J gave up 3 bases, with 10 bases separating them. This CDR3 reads CASSLGTSFYEQYF. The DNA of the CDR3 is TGTGCCAGCAGCTTAGGAACTAGCTTCTACGAGCAGTACTTC.

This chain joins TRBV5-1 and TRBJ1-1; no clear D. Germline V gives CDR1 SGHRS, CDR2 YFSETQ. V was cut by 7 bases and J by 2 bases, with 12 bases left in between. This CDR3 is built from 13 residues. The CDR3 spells CASSPLLNTEAFF. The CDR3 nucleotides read TGCGCCAGCTCCCCGCTCCTAAACACTGAAGCTTTCTTT.

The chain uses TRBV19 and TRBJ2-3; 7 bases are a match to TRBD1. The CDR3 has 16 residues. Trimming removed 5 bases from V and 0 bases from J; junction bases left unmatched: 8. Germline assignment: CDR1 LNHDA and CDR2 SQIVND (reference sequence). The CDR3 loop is CASSHPRGLSTDTQYF. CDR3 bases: TGTGCCAGTAGTCACCCCAGGGGGTTAAGCACAGATACGCAGTATTTT.

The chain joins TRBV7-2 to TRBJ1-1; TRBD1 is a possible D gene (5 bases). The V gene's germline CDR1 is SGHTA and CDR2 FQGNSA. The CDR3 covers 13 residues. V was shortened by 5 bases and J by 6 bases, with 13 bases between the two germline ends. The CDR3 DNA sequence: TGTGCCAGCAGCCAAAGCAGGGATGCTGAAGCTTTCTTT. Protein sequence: CASSQSRDAEAFF.

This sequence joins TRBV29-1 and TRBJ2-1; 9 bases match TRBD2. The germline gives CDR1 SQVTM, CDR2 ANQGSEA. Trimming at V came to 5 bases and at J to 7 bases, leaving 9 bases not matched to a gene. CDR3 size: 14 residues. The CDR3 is CSVRGLAVSNEQFF. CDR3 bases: TGCAGCGTTCGGGGACTAGCAGTAAGTAATGAGCAGTTCTTC.